This section outlines one T cell receptor (beta chain) sequence together with its context. These data originate in a study of blood T cell repertoires in COVID-19. V lost 2 bases and J lost 4, with 6 bases in between. This CDR3 comprises 14 residues. CDR1 SGHTA and CDR2 FQGNSA come from the germline V gene. Clones were read by immunoSEQ multiplex PCR, and TCRdb kept only the in-frame ones, dropping some. This sample has fewer than 350,000 clones; around 85% occur once, and the top ten carry over 3.5%. The sample comprised peripheral blood. This receptor was obtained from a woman aged 45-65 years with active or convalescent COVID-19. The chain links TRBV7-2 to TRBJ1-6, with D hard to call. The CDR3 loop reads CASSLNIYNSPLHF. CDR3 in DNA: TGTGCCAGCAGCTTAAATATTTATAATTCACCCCTCCACTTT.